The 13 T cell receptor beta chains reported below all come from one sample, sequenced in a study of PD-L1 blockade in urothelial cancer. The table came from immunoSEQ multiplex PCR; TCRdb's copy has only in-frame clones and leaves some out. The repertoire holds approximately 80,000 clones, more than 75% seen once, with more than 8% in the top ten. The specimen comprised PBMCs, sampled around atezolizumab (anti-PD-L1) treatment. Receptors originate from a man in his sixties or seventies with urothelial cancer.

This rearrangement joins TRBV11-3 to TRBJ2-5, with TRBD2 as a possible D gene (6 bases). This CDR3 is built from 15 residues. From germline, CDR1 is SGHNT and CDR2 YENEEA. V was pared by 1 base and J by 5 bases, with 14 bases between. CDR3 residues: CASSLARAGWETQYF. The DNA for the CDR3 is TGTGCCAGCAGCTTAGCAAGGGCGGGATGGGAGACCCAGTACTTC.

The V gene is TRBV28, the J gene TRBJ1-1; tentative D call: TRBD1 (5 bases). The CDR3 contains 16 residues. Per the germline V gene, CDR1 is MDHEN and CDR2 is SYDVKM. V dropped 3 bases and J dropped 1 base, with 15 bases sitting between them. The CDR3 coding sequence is TGTGCCAGCAGTTTCTCTGCGGGGCAGGGGAACACTGAAGCTTTCTTT. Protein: CASSFSAGQGNTEAFF.

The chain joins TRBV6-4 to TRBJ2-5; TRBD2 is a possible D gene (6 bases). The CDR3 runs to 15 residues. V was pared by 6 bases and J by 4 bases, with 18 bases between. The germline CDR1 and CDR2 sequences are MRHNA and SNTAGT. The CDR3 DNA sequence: TGTGCCAGCAGGACTACCGGGACTTTCCGAGAGACCCAGTACTTC. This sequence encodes CASRTTGTFRETQYF.

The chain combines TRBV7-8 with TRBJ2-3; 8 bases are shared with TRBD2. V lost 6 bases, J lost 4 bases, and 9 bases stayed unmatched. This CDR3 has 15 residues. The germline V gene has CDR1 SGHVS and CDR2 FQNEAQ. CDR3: CASRWETSVADTQYF. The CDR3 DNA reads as TGTGCCAGCAGGTGGGAGACTAGCGTCGCAGATACGCAGTATTTT.

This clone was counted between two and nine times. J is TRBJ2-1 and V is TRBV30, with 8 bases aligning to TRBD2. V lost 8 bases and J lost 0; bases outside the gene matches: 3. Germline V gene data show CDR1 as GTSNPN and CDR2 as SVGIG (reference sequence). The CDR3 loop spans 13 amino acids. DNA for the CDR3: TGTGCCCAGAGCGGGAGCTCCTACAATGAGCAGTTCTTC. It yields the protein CAQSGSSYNEQFF.

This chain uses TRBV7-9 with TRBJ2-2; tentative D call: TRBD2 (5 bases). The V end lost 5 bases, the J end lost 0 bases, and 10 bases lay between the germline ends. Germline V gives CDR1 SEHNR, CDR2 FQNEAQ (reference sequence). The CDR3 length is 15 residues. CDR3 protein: CASSPAAANTGELFF. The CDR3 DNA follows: TGTGCCAGCAGCCCAGCGGCGGCGAACACCGGGGAGCTGTTTTTT.

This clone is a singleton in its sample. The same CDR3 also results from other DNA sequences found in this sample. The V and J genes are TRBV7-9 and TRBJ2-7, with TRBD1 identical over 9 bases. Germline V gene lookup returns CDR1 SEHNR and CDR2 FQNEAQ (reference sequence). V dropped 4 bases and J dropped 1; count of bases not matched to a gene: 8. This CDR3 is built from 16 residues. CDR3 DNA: TGTGCCAGCAGCTCCTCGGACAGGGGAACTTCCTACGAGCAGTACTTC. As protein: CASSSSDRGTSYEQYF.

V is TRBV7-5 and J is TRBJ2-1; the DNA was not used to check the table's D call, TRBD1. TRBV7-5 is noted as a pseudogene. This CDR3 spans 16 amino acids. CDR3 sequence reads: CARSDLTWDTYNEQFF. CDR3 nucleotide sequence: TGTGCCAGAAGTGACCTGACTTGGGACACGTACAATGAGCAGTTCTTC.

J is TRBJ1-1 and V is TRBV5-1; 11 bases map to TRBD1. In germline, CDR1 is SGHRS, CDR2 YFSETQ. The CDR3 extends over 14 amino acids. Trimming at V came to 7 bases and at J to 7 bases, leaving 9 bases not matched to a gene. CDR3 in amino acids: CASRREDRGHEAFF. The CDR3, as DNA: TGCGCCAGCCGCAGAGAGGACAGGGGGCATGAAGCTTTCTTT.

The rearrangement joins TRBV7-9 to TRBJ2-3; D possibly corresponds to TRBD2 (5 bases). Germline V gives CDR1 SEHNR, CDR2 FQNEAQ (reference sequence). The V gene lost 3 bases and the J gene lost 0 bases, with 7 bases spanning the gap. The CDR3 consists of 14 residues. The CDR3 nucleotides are TGTGCCAGCAGCTTCAGCGGAAGCACAGATACGCAGTATTTT. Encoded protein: CASSFSGSTDTQYF.

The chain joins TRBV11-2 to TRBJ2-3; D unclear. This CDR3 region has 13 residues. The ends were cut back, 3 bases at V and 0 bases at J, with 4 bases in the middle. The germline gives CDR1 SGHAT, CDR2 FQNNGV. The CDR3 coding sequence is TGTGCCAGCAGCTTCTCTAGCACAGATACGCAGTATTTT. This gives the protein CASSFSSTDTQYF.

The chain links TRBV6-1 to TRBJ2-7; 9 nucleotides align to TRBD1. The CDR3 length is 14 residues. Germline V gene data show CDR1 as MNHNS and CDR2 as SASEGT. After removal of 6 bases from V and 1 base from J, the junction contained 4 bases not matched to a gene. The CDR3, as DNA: TGTGCCAGCAGACAGACAGGGGGGTCCTACGAGCAGTACTTC. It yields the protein CASRQTGGSYEQYF.

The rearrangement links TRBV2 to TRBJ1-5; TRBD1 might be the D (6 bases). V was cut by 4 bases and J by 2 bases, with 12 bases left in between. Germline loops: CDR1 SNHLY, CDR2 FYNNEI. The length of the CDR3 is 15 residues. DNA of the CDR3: TGTGCCAGCAGTGGGACAGTTTTGGGCAATCAGCCCCAGCATTTT. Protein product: CASSGTVLGNQPQHF.